This T cell receptor (beta chain) emerged from a study of T cell responses to AZD1222 COVID-19 vaccine. Sequencing was performed with immunoSEQ multiplex PCR; in TCRdb, only in-frame clones are kept and a portion is missing. This sample has over 55,000 clones, with over 80% found just once. Specimen: peripheral blood, collected on day 0 of AZD1222 vaccination. The sequence was obtained from an adult in good health.

The CDR3 sequence: CASSEQGRGYEQYF. DNA for the CDR3: TGTGCCAGCAGTGAACAGGGCAGGGGCTACGAGCAGTACTTC. The chain is built from TRBV2 and TRBJ2-7, with D possibly TRBD1 on 6 matching bases. CDR3 length: 14 residues. The germline V gene has CDR1 SNHLY and CDR2 FYNNEI. Trimming pared 2 bases from V and 3 bases from J, leaving 11 bases between. The full variable domain, with the rest looked up from reference TRBV2 and TRBJ2-7, is EPEVTQTPSHQVTQMGQEVILRCVPISNHLYFYWYRQILGQKVEFLVSFYNNEISEKSEIFDDQFSVERPDGSNFTLKIRSTKLEDSAMYFCASSEQGRGYEQYFGPGTRLTVT.